The 27 T cell receptor beta chains given below trace back to one sample, sequenced in a study of cytomegalovirus exposure and HLA in healthy donors. This PCR relied on a set of 60 Vbeta primers and 13 Jbeta primers. Assay used: immunoSEQ multiplex PCR; TCRdb lists only in-frame clones, some missing. The sample includes about 180,000 clones, approximately 80% of them seen just once. Specimen: PBMCs. These receptors were collected from a woman aged 45-65 years in good health and CMV-seronegative.

V and J are TRBV2 and TRBJ2-7, with 8 bases identical to TRBD1. The length of the CDR3 is 13 residues. V lost 8 bases to trimming and J lost 5 bases; unmatched junction nucleotides: 8. Looked up from germline, CDR1 is SNHLY and CDR2 is FYNNEI. For the CDR3, the DNA is TGTGCCAGCCGGAGGGACAGGCGGAACGAGCAGTACTTC. Encoded protein: CASRRDRRNEQYF. The full variable domain, completed using reference TRBV2 and TRBJ2-7, is EPEVTQTPSHQVTQMGQEVILRCVPISNHLYFYWYRQILGQKVEFLVSFYNNEISEKSEIFDDQFSVERPDGSNFTLKIRSTKLEDSAMYFCASRRDRRNEQYFGPGTRLTVT.

The chain employs TRBV15 and TRBJ2-5, with D unresolved. The V and J ends lost 3 bases and 6 bases respectively, with 14 bases between them. Germline V gene data show CDR1 as LNHNV and CDR2 as YYDKDF (reference sequence). The CDR3 is 14 amino acids. CDR3 DNA sequence: TGTGCCACCAGCAGGGAACCGGGTGAGAAGACCCAGTACTTC. Protein product: CATSREPGEKTQYF.

The rearrangement uses TRBV9 and TRBJ2-7, with D perhaps TRBD2 (5 bases). The CDR3 consists of 14 residues. The V gene lost 4 bases and the J gene lost 4 bases, with 15 bases spanning the gap. CDR1 is SGDLS and CDR2 is YYNGEE in the germline V gene. CDR3 region: CASSPTLGGYEQYF. The CDR3 DNA reads TGTGCCAGCAGCCCAACCCTCGGAGGTTACGAGCAGTACTTC.

This chain joins TRBV19 and TRBJ2-7; 8 nucleotides match TRBD1. Germline V gene lookup returns CDR1 LNHDA and CDR2 SQIVND (reference sequence). V gave up 6 bases and J gave up 6 bases; unmatched junction bases: 16. This CDR3 has 16 amino acids. CDR3 bases: TGTGCCAGTAGCCCAGCCCGCACAGGGGGTTTAAGCGAGCAGTACTTC. Translation gives CASSPARTGGLSEQYF.

This clone was recorded a few times. This chain links TRBV6-6 with TRBJ1-1; 7 bases are a match to TRBD1. This CDR3 has 14 amino acids. Germline V gives CDR1 MNHNY, CDR2 SVGAGI (reference sequence). The J segment lost 5 bases and the V segment lost 11 bases, leaving 14 bases of the junction unmatched. CDR3 in amino acids: CAGLGADRPTEAFF. The CDR3 nucleotides read TGTGCCGGGTTAGGAGCGGACAGGCCGACTGAAGCTTTCTTT.

The V call is TRBV15, the J call TRBJ2-3, with 8 bases fitting TRBD1. Germline V CDR1 and CDR2: LNHNV, YYDKDF (reference sequence). This CDR3 spans 13 amino acids. V was pared by 4 bases and J by 5 bases, with 2 bases of the junction left unmatched. The CDR3, as DNA: TGTGCCACCAGCACCACAGGGGGAGATACGCAGTATTTT. It specifies CATSTTGGDTQYF.

The V call is TRBV29-1, the J call TRBJ2-5; possible D gene TRBD1, 5 bases. V lost 4 bases, J lost 4 bases, and 7 bases lay in between. The germline CDR1 and CDR2 sequences are SQVTM and ANQGSEA. The CDR3 totals 11 residues. CDR3 bases: TGCAGCGTTGGACAGCTAGAGACCCAGTACTTC. This encodes CSVGQLETQYF.

The V call is TRBV28, the J call TRBJ2-7, with TRBD2 matching 10 bases. In germline, CDR1 is MDHEN, CDR2 SYDVKM. The CDR3 runs to 15 residues. V shed 6 bases, J shed 6 bases, and the junction held 11 bases outside the gene matches. CDR3 amino acids: CASRPSGGFLREQYF. CDR3 sequence (DNA): TGTGCCAGCAGACCTAGCGGGGGTTTTCTTCGCGAGCAGTACTTC.

This chain connects TRBV9 to TRBJ1-2, with unresolved D. Germline V gives CDR1 SGDLS, CDR2 YYNGEE. This CDR3 contains 14 residues. The V gene lost 4 bases and the J gene lost 5 bases, with 15 bases spanning the gap. The CDR3 here is CASSPSEREYGYTF. CDR3 nucleotides: TGTGCCAGCAGCCCTAGTGAAAGGGAGTATGGCTACACCTTC.

The sample holds one count of this clone. The CDR3 coding sequence is TGTGCCAGCAGCTCAGATTTAGCGGGGAGCTACGAGCAGTACTTC. As protein: CASSSDLAGSYEQYF. The V and J genes are TRBV11-1 and TRBJ2-7, with 8 bases that match TRBD2. This CDR3 contains 15 residues. Germline loops: CDR1 SGHAT, CDR2 FQDESV (reference sequence). J gave up 3 bases and V 4 bases, and 8 bases lay outside the gene matches.

The V call is TRBV2, the J call TRBJ1-4; D is unresolved. V was pared by 4 bases and J by 8 bases, with 11 bases between. Germline lookup yields CDR1 SNHLY and CDR2 FYNNEI. The length of the CDR3 is 13 residues. The CDR3 loop reads CASSGGGREKLFF. As DNA, the CDR3 is TGTGCCAGCAGTGGAGGAGGGAGGGAAAAACTGTTTTTT.

This rearrangement joins TRBV30 to TRBJ1-1; the D gene is possibly TRBD1 (6 bases). V was trimmed by 5 bases and J by 1 base, leaving 11 bases between them. The length of the CDR3 is 13 residues. Germline V gene lookup returns CDR1 GTSNPN and CDR2 SVGIG (reference sequence). CDR3 loop: CAWGPGQNTEAFF. The CDR3 nucleotides are TGTGCCTGGGGACCGGGACAGAACACTGAAGCTTTCTTT.

The chain uses TRBV4-3 and TRBJ2-7; the match to TRBD1 covers 7 bases. CDR1 and CDR2 (germline): LGHNA, YSLEER. There are 16 residues in the CDR3. With V trimmed by 1 base and J by 6 bases, 12 bases remained unmatched. CDR3 amino acids: CASSQGGTGAFGEQYF. The CDR3 bases are TGCGCCAGCAGCCAAGGAGGAACAGGGGCTTTCGGCGAGCAGTACTTC.

The chain is built from TRBV30 and TRBJ1-3; D not certain. V was pared by 0 bases and J by 5 bases, with 11 bases between. Per germline, CDR1 GTSNPN and CDR2 SVGIG (reference sequence). The CDR3 totals 14 residues. DNA of the CDR3: TGTGCCTGGAGTGTACTTGGGAGGAGAAACACCATATATTTT. It codes for CAWSVLGRRNTIYF.

This chain links TRBV4-2 with TRBJ2-7; 8 positions match TRBD2. The V gene end was trimmed by 0 bases and the J gene end by 2 bases; junction bases not matched to a gene: 3. CDR1 and CDR2 from the germline V gene are LGHNA and YNFKEQ. The CDR3 is made up of 15 amino acids. The CDR3 protein is CASSQDRAGAYEQYF. For the CDR3, the DNA is TGTGCCAGCAGCCAAGACAGAGCGGGGGCCTACGAGCAGTACTTC.

This rearrangement joins TRBV2 to TRBJ2-4, with D possibly TRBD1 on 6 matching bases. This CDR3 has 17 amino acids. V gave up 2 bases and J gave up 0 bases, with 14 bases separating them. CDR1 is SNHLY and CDR2 is FYNNEI in the germline V gene. As DNA, the CDR3 is TGTGCCAGCAGTGAACGTCAGGGGAGCCTAGCCAAAAACATTCAGTACTTC. Protein sequence: CASSERQGSLAKNIQYF.

The chain carries TRBV28 and TRBJ1-5; D may be TRBD1 (6 bases). The CDR3 contains 12 residues. The germline V gene has CDR1 MDHEN and CDR2 SYDVKM. The V gene lost 7 bases and the J gene lost 6 bases, with 10 bases spanning the gap. This CDR3 is CASNRVTQPQHF. CDR3 DNA: TGTGCCAGCAACAGGGTTACTCAGCCCCAGCATTTT.

The rearrangement uses TRBV5-4 and TRBJ1-2, with 7 positions matching TRBD1. In germline, CDR1 is SGHNT, CDR2 YYREEE (reference sequence). After removal of 4 bases from V and 4 bases from J, the junction contained 10 bases not matched to a gene. This CDR3 comprises 15 residues. CDR3 in DNA: TGTGCCAGCAGCCCACGACAGGGCCAGGGCTATGGCTACACCTTC. Residues: CASSPRQGQGYGYTF.

This clone is a singleton in its sample. This CDR3 reads CASSPTVSGSQETQYF. DNA of the CDR3: TGCGCCAGCAGCCCCACTGTAAGCGGCTCCCAAGAGACCCAGTACTTC. The genes are TRBV5-1 and TRBJ2-5, with D perhaps TRBD2 (5 bases). CDR1 and CDR2 from the germline V gene are SGHRS and YFSETQ. The CDR3 covers 16 residues. The V gene lost 4 bases and the J gene lost 1 base, with 17 bases spanning the gap.

Only one count was recorded for this clone. The chain joins TRBV19 to TRBJ2-7; D remains unclear. The CDR3 loop spans 13 amino acids. V was pared by 7 bases and J by 1 base, with 11 bases between. The germline gives CDR1 LNHDA, CDR2 SQIVND (reference sequence). The CDR3 reads CASNSPGSYEQYF. CDR3 nucleotides: TGTGCCAGTAATAGTCCCGGTTCCTACGAGCAGTACTTC.

The rearrangement links TRBV15 to TRBJ2-2; D might be TRBD1 (5 bases). Germline loops: CDR1 LNHNV, CDR2 YYDKDF (reference sequence). The CDR3 sequence is 15 residues long. V was cut by 7 bases and J by 4 bases, with 16 bases left in between. The CDR3 region is CATTTEITFTGELFF. The CDR3 bases are TGTGCCACCACGACAGAAATAACCTTCACCGGGGAGCTGTTTTTT.

The chain links TRBV29-1 to TRBJ2-3, with 13 bases matching TRBD2. The CDR3 runs to 14 residues. CDR1 and CDR2 from the germline V gene are SQVTM and ANQGSEA. CDR3 protein: CRATSGRATDTQYF. The DNA of the CDR3 is TGCAGGGCTACTAGCGGGAGGGCCACAGATACGCAGTATTTT.

The V gene is TRBV27, the J gene TRBJ1-5; 8 nucleotides line up with TRBD1. The CDR3 contains 18 residues. V was pared by 3 bases and J by 1 base, with 11 bases of the junction left unmatched. The germline V gene encodes CDR1 MNHEY and CDR2 SMNVEV (reference sequence). Written as DNA, the CDR3 is TGTGCCAGCAGTTTGGGGGGGGGACAGGAAATAAGCAATCAGCCCCAGCATTTT. Amino acids: CASSLGGGQEISNQPQHF.

There are a few counts of this clone. The V and J genes are TRBV7-9 and TRBJ1-1, with D tentatively TRBD1 (6 bases). V lost 6 bases, J lost 7 bases, and 12 bases lay in between. Germline V lookup: CDR1 SEHNR, CDR2 FQNEAQ (reference sequence). This CDR3 region has 12 residues. Here the CDR3 reads CASRRTDNEAFF. The CDR3 nucleotides are TGTGCCAGCAGGCGGACAGATAATGAAGCTTTCTTT.

This chain uses TRBV5-1 with TRBJ2-5, with 7 bases that match TRBD1. J was trimmed by 4 bases and V by 3 bases; bases with no gene match: 12. CDR1 is SGHRS and CDR2 is YFSETQ in the germline V gene. The CDR3 loop spans 16 amino acids. The CDR3 region has the DNA TGCGCCAGCAGCTCGGACAAATCGACAGGGAGAGAGACCCAGTACTTC. Protein: CASSSDKSTGRETQYF.

This chain joins TRBV7-8 and TRBJ1-2, with 7 positions matching TRBD1. The CDR3 runs 13 residues. Germline V gene sequence: CDR1 SGHVS, CDR2 FQNEAQ. V gave up 3 bases and J gave up 4 bases; unmatched junction bases: 2. The CDR3 is CASSLGQSYGYTF. The CDR3 region has the DNA TGTGCCAGCAGCTTGGGACAGAGCTATGGCTACACCTTC. Using reference TRBV7-8 and TRBJ1-2 for the parts outside the CDR3, the full variable domain is GAGVSQSPRYKVAKRGQDVALRCDPISGHVSLFWYQQALGQGPEFLTYFQNEAQLDKSGLPSDRFFAERPEGSVSTLKIQRTQQEDSAVYLCASSLGQSYGYTFGSGTRLTVV.

The gene calls are TRBV7-3 and TRBJ2-2; TRBD1 might be the D (5 bases). Germline CDR1 SGHTA, CDR2 FQGTGA. The CDR3 runs 15 residues. Trimming left V 4 bases short and J 3 bases short, with 12 bases between. The CDR3 DNA reads TGTGCCAGCAGCTCGGCGGCAGGGCACACCGGGGAGCTGTTTTTT. Translating gives CASSSAAGHTGELFF.